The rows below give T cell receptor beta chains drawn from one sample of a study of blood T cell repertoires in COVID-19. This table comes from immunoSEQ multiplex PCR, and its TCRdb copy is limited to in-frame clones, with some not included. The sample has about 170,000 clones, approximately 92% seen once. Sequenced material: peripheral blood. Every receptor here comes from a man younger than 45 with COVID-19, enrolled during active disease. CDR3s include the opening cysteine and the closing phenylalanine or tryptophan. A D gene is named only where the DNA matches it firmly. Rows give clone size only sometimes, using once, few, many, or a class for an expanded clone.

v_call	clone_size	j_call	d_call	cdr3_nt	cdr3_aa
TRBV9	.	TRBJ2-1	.	TGTGCCAGCAGCGTAGCTCCCCGGGACTACAATGAGCAGTTCTTC	CASSVAPRDYNEQFF
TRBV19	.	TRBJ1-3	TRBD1	TGTGCCAGTAGTCTCGGACAGGGTGGAAACACCATATATTTT	CASSLGQGGNTIYF
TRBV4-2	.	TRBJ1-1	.	TGTGCCAGCAGCCAAGTTTGGCAGGGGTACAAGAACACTGAAGCTTTCTTT	CASSQVWQGYKNTEAFF
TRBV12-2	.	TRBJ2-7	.	TGTGCAAGTCGCTTATGCGGCCGGGACAGGCTCTCCTACGAGCAGTACTTC	CASRLCGRDRLSYEQYF
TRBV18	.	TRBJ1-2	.	TGTGCCAGCTCACCACCGGAAAACAGGGTACTTGACGGCTACACCTTC	CASSPPENRVLDGYTF
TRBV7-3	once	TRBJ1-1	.	TGTGCCAGCAGCCTGAATGGCAGGCCGAACACTGAAGCTTTCTTT	CASSLNGRPNTEAFF
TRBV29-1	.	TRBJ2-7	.	TGCAGCGTGCGGCGGGGAGCACAATCCTACGAGCAGTACTTC	CSVRRGAQSYEQYF
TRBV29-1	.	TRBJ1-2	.	TGCAGCGTTGATAGGGATGCAGGGGCCTCTAACTATGGCTACACCTTC	CSVDRDAGASNYGYTF
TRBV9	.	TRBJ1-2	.	TGTGCCAGCAGCTTCCTACAGGGAGAGAGGGGCTACACCTTC	CASSFLQGERGYTF
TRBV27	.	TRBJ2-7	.	TGTGCCAGCAGTCCAGGGCGGGACGGCTCCTACGAGCAGTACTTC	CASSPGRDGSYEQYF
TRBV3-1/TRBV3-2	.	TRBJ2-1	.	TGTGCCAGCAGCCCCGAGACTTCGGCCCACAATGAGCAGTTCTTC	CASSPETSAHNEQFF
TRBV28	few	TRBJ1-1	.	TGTGCCAGCTATTTCACCCAAGGCGGGCCTGAAGCTTTCTTT	CASYFTQGGPEAFF
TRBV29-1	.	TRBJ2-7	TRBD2	TGCAGCGTTGAATTCAGCCCCCCAGCGGGAGGGCAGTACGAGCAGTACTTC	CSVEFSPPAGGQYEQYF
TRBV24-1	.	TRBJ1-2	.	TGTGCCACCAGTGATAGTACAGATAACTATGGCTACACCTTC	CATSDSTDNYGYTF
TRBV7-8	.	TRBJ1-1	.	TGTGCCAGCAGCTTATTCGGGGAAAACACTGAAGCTTTCTTT	CASSLFGENTEAFF
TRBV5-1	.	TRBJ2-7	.	TGCGCCAGCAGCTCGGGATCGTCCTACGAGCAGTACTTC	CASSSGSSYEQYF
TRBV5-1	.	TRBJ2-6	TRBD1	TGCGCCAGCAGCCCGGACAGGGGGGTCTCTGGGGCCAACGTCCTGACTTTC	CASSPDRGVSGANVLTF
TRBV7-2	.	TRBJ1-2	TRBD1	TGTGCCAGCAGCCAGGACAGGGCCTATGGCTACACCTTC	CASSQDRAYGYTF
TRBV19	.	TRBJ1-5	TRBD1	TGTGCCAGTAGTATAAGGGGACAGGGTTTACCGCCCCAGCATTTT	CASSIRGQGLPPQHF
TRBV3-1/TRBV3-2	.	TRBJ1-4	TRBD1	TGTGCCAGCAGCCGGGGACAGGGGACTGAAAAACTGTTTTTT	CASSRGQGTEKLFF
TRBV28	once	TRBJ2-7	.	TGTGCCAGCAGCTCTGGCGGGGCCCACTTCTCCTACGAGCAGTACTTC	CASSSGGAHFSYEQYF
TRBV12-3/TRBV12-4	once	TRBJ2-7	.	TGTGCCAGCAGTTTTCAGGGTGCGGAGCAGTACTTC	CASSFQGAEQYF
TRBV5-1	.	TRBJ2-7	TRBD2	TGCGCCAGCAGCTTGGCGGTAGCGGGAGCCTACGAGCAGTACTTC	CASSLAVAGAYEQYF
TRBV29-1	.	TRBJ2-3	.	TGCAGCGTTGAAATGGCGGCAGGGGGCACAGATACGCAGTATTTT	CSVEMAAGGTDTQYF
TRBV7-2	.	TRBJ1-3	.	TGTGCCAGCAGCTTATGGCTCTCCCTCTCTGGAAACACCATATATTTT	CASSLWLSLSGNTIYF
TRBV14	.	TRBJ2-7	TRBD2	TGTGCCAGCAGCCAAGGCTTCTGGACTAGCGCTTCCTACGAGCAGTACTTC	CASSQGFWTSASYEQYF
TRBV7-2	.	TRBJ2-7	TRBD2	TGTGCCAGCAGCTTATCTCCACTAGCGGGGGGACGTTGGGCCGAGCAGTACTTC	CASSLSPLAGGRWAEQYF
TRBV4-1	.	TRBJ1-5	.	TGCGCCAGCAGCCCTGGAGGGCAGAATAGCAATCAGCCCCAGCATTTT	CASSPGGQNSNQPQHF
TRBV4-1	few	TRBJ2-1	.	TGCGCCAGCAGCCAACCCTCTGGGACAAAGGGGGAACCAGGATACAATGAGCAGTTCTTC	CASSQPSGTKGEPGYNEQFF
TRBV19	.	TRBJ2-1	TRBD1	TGTGCCAGTAGTTTCGGACAGGGGAGAAATGAGCAGTTCTTC	CASSFGQGRNEQFF
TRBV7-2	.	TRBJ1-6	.	TGTGCCAGCAGCTTAAATGGGGCGGGGGCCTATAATTCACCCCTCCACTTT	CASSLNGAGAYNSPLHF
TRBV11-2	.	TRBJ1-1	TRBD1	TGTGCCAGCAGCACGTCAGGGGGAAGTAACACTGAAGCTTTCTTT	CASSTSGGSNTEAFF
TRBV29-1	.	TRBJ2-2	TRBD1	TGCAGCGTTGCGTCCGGGGACAGGGGGGTCGGGCTGTTTTTT	CSVASGDRGVGLFF
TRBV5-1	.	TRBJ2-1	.	TGCGCCAGCAGTCGGCTAGCAGCTGACAATGAGCAGTTCTTC	CASSRLAADNEQFF
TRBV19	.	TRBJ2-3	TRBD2	TGTGCCAGTAGTGCGGGACTAGCGCTCACCCAGGCAGATACGCAGTATTTT	CASSAGLALTQADTQYF
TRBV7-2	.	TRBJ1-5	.	TGTGCCAGCAGCGCCCACGGGACTCGGGAGGGTCAGCCCCAGCATTTT	CASSAHGTREGQPQHF
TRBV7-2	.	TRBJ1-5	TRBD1	TGTGCCAGCAGCTTAGGGACAGGGGCGTATCAGCCCCAGCATTTT	CASSLGTGAYQPQHF
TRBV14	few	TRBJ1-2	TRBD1	TGTGCCAGCAGCCTGGGACAGACCTATGGCTACACCTTC	CASSLGQTYGYTF
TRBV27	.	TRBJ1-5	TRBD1	TGTGCCAGCAGTTTTACAGGGGACGCGAGCAATCAGCCCCAGCATTTT	CASSFTGDASNQPQHF